The 10 T cell receptor beta chains presented below share a single source sample, sequenced in a study of shared clonotypes between healthy human individuals. In the naive CD8 group, cells lacked CD45RO and were positively selected for CCR7, so terminally differentiated effector memory CD45RA+ cells were left out. Here immunoSEQ multiplex PCR was the method, and the copy in TCRdb shows in-frame clones only, minus some. This table holds around 700,000 clones, 92% found once. Sequencing input: naive CD8+ T cells sorted from blood. The receptors come from a man younger than 45 in good health.

This chain uses TRBV15 with TRBJ1-2; D gene uncertain. Germline V gene data show CDR1 as LNHNV and CDR2 as YYDKDF (reference sequence). V dropped 5 bases and J dropped 3 bases, with 13 bases sitting between them. CDR3 length: 14 residues. The CDR3 reads CATSSGTIDYGYTF. CDR3 coding DNA: TGTGCCACCAGCTCAGGAACGATAGACTATGGCTACACCTTC.

V usage is TRBV7-8 and J usage is TRBJ2-3; 12 positions match TRBD2. CDR1 SGHVS and CDR2 FQNEAQ come from the germline V gene. The CDR3 consists of 16 residues. With 5 bases clipped from V and 4 bases from J, the junction kept 7 bases outside the gene matches. The CDR3 DNA sequence: TGTGCCAGCAGCCCGCCACTAGCGGGAGGCCCAGATACGCAGTATTTT. It translates to CASSPPLAGGPDTQYF.

The J gene is TRBJ2-7, the V gene TRBV9; 8 positions match TRBD1. CDR3 length equals 16 residues. Germline values: CDR1 SGDLS, CDR2 YYNGEE. V gave up 0 bases and J gave up 0 bases; unmatched junction bases: 5. CDR3 residues: CASSVGGTGVSYEQYF. CDR3 coding DNA: TGTGCCAGCAGCGTAGGAGGGACAGGAGTCTCCTACGAGCAGTACTTC.

This clone was detected a few times. V usage is TRBV27 and J usage is TRBJ2-7; tentatively, D is TRBD1 (6 bases). The CDR3 covers 15 residues. The ends were cut back, 2 bases at V and 5 bases at J, with 16 bases in the middle. The germline CDR1 and CDR2 sequences are MNHEY and SMNVEV (reference sequence). CDR3 protein: CASSLTRTAGNEQYF. The CDR3 DNA is TGTGCCAGCAGTTTAACCCGGACAGCAGGCAACGAGCAGTACTTC.

This chain connects TRBV7-2 to TRBJ2-3, with D perhaps being TRBD1 or TRBD2 (7 bases each). Germline values: CDR1 SGHTA, CDR2 FQGNSA. V lost 4 bases, J lost 2 bases, and 19 bases lay in between. The CDR3 extends over 17 amino acids. As DNA, the CDR3 is TGTGCCAGCAGCTCCCAGGGGGGGCTTACCCTCACAGATACGCAGTATTTT. It encodes CASSSQGGLTLTDTQYF.

The chain has TRBV28 and TRBJ2-1; TRBD2 agrees at 9 bases. Germline CDR1 is MDHEN and CDR2 is SYDVKM. The CDR3 covers 15 residues. V shed 1 base and J 7 bases; nucleotides not matched to a gene: 5. The CDR3 is CASSLYTAGGNEQFF. In nucleotides, the CDR3 is TGTGCCAGCAGTTTATATACAGCGGGAGGTAATGAGCAGTTCTTC.

J is TRBJ2-7 and V is TRBV27; 8 bases fit TRBD1. V trimming: 2 bases; J trimming: 3 bases; junction bases outside the gene matches: 9. This CDR3 contains 16 residues. Per the germline V gene, CDR1 is MNHEY and CDR2 is SMNVEV (reference sequence). The CDR3 DNA reads TGTGCCAGCAGTTTAGGGTTGGGGACAGGCTACTACGAGCAGTACTTC. Translating gives CASSLGLGTGYYEQYF.

Concerning this clone: Other DNA sequences in this sample translate to the same CDR3. The chain couples TRBV27 to TRBJ2-7; D is unresolved. Per germline, CDR1 MNHEY and CDR2 SMNVEV (reference sequence). CDR3 length: 15 residues. Trimming left V 0 bases short and J 1 base short, with 10 bases between. CDR3 protein: CASSLSSGSSYEQYF. CDR3 nucleotide sequence: TGTGCCAGCAGTTTATCGTCGGGTAGTTCCTACGAGCAGTACTTC.

The CDR3 DNA reads TGCGCCAGCAGCTTGATAGGACAGGGGGCGGGCTACACCTTC. Its protein is CASSLIGQGAGYTF. The chain is built from TRBV5-1 and TRBJ1-2; TRBD1 matches at 11 bases. This CDR3 has 14 residues. Germline V gene lookup returns CDR1 SGHRS and CDR2 YFSETQ. After removal of 1 base from V and 8 bases from J, the junction contained 4 bases not matched to a gene.

The chain joins TRBV15 to TRBJ2-1, with unresolved D. This CDR3 contains 15 residues. V was clipped by 8 bases and J by 5 bases, with 19 bases between them. The V gene's germline CDR1 is LNHNV and CDR2 YYDKDF (reference sequence). Here the CDR3 reads CATWTETSLNNEQFF. The CDR3 coding sequence is TGTGCCACCTGGACCGAGACATCCCTTAACAATGAGCAGTTCTTC. The entire variable domain, with the rest obtained from reference TRBV15 and TRBJ2-1, is as follows: DAMVIQNPRYQVTQFGKPVTLSCSQTLNHNVMYWYQQKSSQAPKLLFHYYDKDFNNEADTPDNFQSRRPNTSFCFLDIRSPGLGDTAMYLCATWTETSLNNEQFFGPGTRLTVL.